These 2 T cell receptor beta chains were all obtained from the same sample, sequenced in a study of T cell responses to AZD1222 COVID-19 vaccine. Produced via immunoSEQ multiplex PCR; TCRdb's table is partial and in-frame only. This table has approximately 65,000 clones, 85% to 90% appearing once. The sample here was peripheral blood, taken on day 0 of AZD1222 vaccination. Every receptor here comes from an adult in good health.

This sequence joins TRBV4-2 and TRBJ1-4, with no clear D. The V end lost 1 base, the J end lost 3 bases, and 9 bases lay between the germline ends. CDR3 length: 15 residues. The V gene's germline CDR1 is LGHNA and CDR2 YNFKEQ. CDR3 sequence reads: CASSQVTKSNEKLFF. The DNA of the CDR3 is TGTGCCAGCAGCCAAGTGACGAAATCTAATGAAAAACTGTTTTTT.

The chain is built from TRBV5-1 and TRBJ2-3; D may be TRBD2 (5 bases). The ends were cut back, 1 base at V and 2 bases at J, with 8 bases in the middle. Per the germline V gene, CDR1 is SGHRS and CDR2 is YFSETQ. The CDR3 extends over 14 amino acids. CDR3 in DNA: TGCGCCAGCAGCTTGCTAGCCAACACAGATACGCAGTATTTT. Translated: CASSLLANTDTQYF.